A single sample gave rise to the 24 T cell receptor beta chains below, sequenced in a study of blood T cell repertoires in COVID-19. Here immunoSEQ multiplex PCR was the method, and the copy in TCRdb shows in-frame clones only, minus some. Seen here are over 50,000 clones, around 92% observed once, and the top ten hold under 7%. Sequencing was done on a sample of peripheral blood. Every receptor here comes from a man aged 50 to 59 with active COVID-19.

This CDR3 is CASSPAGGSLTGELFF. For the CDR3, the DNA is TGTGCCAGCAGTCCCGCCGGCGGGAGCCTCACCGGGGAGCTGTTTTTT. The chain links TRBV2 to TRBJ2-2; 7 bases are a match to TRBD2. Germline V CDR1 and CDR2: SNHLY, FYNNEI. Trimming cost V 5 bases and J 4 bases; bases outside gene matches: 10. The CDR3 contains 16 residues.

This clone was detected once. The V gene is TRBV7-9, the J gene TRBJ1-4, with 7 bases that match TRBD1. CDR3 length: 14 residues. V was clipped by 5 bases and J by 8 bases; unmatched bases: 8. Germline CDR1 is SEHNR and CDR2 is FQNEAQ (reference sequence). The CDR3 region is CASSQQTGSEKLFF. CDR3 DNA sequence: TGTGCCAGCAGCCAACAGACAGGGTCGGAAAAACTGTTTTTT.

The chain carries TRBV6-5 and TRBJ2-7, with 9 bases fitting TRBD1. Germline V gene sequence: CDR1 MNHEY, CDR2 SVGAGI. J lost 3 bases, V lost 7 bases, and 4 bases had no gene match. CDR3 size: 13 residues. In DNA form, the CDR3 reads TGTGCCAGCAACCGGGACAGGGACTACGAGCAGTACTTC. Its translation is CASNRDRDYEQYF.

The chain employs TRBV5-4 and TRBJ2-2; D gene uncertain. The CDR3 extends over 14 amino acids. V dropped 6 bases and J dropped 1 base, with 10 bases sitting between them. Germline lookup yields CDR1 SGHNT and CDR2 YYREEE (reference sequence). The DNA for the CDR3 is TGTGCCAGCACCCCCTCTCTGAACACCGGGGAGCTGTTTTTT. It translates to CASTPSLNTGELFF. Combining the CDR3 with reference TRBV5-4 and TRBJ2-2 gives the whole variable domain ETGVTQSPTHLIKTRGQQVTLRCSSQSGHNTVSWYQQALGQGPQFIFQYYREEENGRGNFPPRFSGLQFPNYSSELNVNALELDDSALYLCASTPSLNTGELFFGEGSRLTVL.

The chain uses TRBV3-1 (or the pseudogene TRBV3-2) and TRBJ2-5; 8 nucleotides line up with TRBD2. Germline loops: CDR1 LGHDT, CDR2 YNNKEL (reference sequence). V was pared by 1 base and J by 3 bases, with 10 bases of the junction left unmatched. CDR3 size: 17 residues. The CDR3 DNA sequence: TGTGCCAGCAGCCAAGGTCGGAGTGGCGGGGGGAAAGAGACCCAGTACTTC. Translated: CASSQGRSGGGKETQYF.

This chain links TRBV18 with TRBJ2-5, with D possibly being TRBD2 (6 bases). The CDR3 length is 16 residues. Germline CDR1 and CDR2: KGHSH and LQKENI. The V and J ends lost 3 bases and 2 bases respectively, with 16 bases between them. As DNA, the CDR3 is TGTGCCAGCTCACCCGTATCAACTAGCCCTCAAGAGACCCAGTACTTC. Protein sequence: CASSPVSTSPQETQYF.

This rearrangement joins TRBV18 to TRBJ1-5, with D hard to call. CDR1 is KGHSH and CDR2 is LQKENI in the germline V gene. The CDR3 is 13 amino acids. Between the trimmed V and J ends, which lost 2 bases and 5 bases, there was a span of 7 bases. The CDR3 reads CASSPSVDQPQHF. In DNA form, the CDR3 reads TGTGCCAGCTCACCATCGGTTGATCAGCCCCAGCATTTT.

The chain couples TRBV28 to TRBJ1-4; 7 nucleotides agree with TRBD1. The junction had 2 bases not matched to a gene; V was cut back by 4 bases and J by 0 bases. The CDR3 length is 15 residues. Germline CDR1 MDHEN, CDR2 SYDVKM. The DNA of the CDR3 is TGTGCCAGCAGTTGGGACAGAGCAACTAATGAAAAACTGTTTTTT. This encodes CASSWDRATNEKLFF.

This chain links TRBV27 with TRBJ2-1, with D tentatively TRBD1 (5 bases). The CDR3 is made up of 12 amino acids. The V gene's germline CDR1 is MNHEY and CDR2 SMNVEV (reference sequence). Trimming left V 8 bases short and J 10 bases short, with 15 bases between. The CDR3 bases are TGTGCCAGCCGCCCAGATAGGGGAGAGCAGTTCTTC. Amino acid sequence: CASRPDRGEQFF.

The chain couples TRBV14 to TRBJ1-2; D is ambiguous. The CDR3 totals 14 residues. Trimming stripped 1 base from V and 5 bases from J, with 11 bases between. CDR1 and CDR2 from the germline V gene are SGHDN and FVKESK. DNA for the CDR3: TGTGCCAGCAGCCAAGTGGACTTAGCGTATGGCTACACCTTC. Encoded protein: CASSQVDLAYGYTF.

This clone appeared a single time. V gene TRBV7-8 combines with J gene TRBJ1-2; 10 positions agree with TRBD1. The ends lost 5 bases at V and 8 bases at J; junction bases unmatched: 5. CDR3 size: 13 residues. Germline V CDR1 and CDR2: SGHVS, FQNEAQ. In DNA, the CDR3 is TGTGCCAGCAGCCCTGGGACAGGGGTCGGCTACACCTTC. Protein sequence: CASSPGTGVGYTF.

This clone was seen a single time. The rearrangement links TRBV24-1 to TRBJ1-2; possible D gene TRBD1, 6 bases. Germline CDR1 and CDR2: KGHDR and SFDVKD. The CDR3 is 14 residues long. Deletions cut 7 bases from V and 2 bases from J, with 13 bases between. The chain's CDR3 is CATRGDGQNYGYTF. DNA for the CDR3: TGTGCCACCAGGGGCGACGGACAGAACTATGGCTACACCTTC.

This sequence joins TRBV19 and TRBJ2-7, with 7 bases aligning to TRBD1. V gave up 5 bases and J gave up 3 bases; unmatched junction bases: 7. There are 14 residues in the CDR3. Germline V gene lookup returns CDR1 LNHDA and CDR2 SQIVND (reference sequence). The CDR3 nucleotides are TGTGCCAGTAGTGACCCGGGACAGCACTACGAGCAGTACTTC. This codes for CASSDPGQHYEQYF.

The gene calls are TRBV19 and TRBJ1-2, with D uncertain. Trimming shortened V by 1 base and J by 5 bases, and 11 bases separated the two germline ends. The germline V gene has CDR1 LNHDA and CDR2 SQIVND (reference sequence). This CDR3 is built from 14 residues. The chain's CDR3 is CASSIGGPDYGYTF. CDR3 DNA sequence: TGTGCCAGTAGTATAGGTGGGCCAGATTATGGCTACACCTTC.

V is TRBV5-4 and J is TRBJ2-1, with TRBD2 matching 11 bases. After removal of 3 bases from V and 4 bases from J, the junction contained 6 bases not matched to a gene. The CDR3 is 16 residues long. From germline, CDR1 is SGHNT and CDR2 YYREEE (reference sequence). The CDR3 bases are TGTGCCAGCAGCTCACGACTAGCGGGACGATACAATGAGCAGTTCTTC. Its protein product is CASSSRLAGRYNEQFF.

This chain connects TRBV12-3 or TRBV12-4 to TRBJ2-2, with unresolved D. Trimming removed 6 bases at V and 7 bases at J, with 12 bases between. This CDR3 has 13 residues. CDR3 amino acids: CASRGRGLGELFF. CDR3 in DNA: TGTGCCAGCAGGGGTAGAGGCCTCGGGGAGCTGTTTTTT.

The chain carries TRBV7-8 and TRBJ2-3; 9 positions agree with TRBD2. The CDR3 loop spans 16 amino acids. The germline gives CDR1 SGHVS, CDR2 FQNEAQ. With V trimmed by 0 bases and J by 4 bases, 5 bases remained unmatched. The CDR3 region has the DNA TGTGCCAGCAGCTTAGCGGCTAGCGGGGTTCCAGATACGCAGTATTTT. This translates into CASSLAASGVPDTQYF.

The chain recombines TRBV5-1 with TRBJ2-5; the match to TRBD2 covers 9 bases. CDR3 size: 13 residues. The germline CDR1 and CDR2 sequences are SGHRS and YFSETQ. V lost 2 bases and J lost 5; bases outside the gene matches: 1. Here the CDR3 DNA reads TGCGCCAGCAGCTTTAGCGGGAGTGAGACCCAGTACTTC. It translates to CASSFSGSETQYF.

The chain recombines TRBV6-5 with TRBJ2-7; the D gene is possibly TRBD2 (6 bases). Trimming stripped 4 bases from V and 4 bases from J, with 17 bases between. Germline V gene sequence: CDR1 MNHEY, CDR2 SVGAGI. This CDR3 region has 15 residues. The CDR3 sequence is CASSSQRVGSYEQYF. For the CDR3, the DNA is TGTGCCAGCAGTTCCCAGCGGGTCGGGAGTTACGAGCAGTACTTC.

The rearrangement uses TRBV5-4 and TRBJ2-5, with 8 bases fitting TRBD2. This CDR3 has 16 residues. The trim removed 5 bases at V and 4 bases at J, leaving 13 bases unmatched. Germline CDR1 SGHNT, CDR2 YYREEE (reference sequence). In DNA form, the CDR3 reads TGTGCCAGCAGAACCGGGGGGGCCCGTGCGGGAGAGACCCAGTACTTC. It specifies CASRTGGARAGETQYF.

The CDR3 bases are TGTGCCAGCAGTTCGCTAGCGGGAGCAGGGGAGCTGTTTTTT. Residues: CASSSLAGAGELFF. The genes are TRBV6-5 and TRBJ2-2, with 10 nucleotides matching TRBD2. Germline V lookup: CDR1 MNHEY, CDR2 SVGAGI. V lost 4 bases, J lost 8 bases, and 4 bases stayed unmatched. This CDR3 is built from 14 residues.

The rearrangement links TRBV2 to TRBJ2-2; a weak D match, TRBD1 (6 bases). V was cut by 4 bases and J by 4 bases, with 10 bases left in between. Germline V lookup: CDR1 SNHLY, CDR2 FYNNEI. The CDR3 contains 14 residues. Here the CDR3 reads CASSVEQGTGELFF. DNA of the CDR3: TGTGCCAGCAGTGTGGAACAGGGCACCGGGGAGCTGTTTTTT.

Here the CDR3 reads CATSSGAGDTDTQYF. CDR3 in DNA: TGTGCCACCAGCAGTGGAGCGGGAGACACAGATACGCAGTATTTT. V gene TRBV15 combines with J gene TRBJ2-3; 8 bases map to TRBD2. J gave up 2 bases and V 3 bases, and 4 bases lay outside the gene matches. In germline, CDR1 is LNHNV, CDR2 YYDKDF (reference sequence). This CDR3 has 15 amino acids.

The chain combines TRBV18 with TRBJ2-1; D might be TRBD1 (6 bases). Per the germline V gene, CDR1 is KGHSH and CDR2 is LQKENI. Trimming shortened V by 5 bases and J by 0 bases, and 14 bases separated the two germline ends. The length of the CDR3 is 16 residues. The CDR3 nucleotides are TGTGCCAGCTCAGAATCGGGACACAGCTCCTACAATGAGCAGTTCTTC. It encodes CASSESGHSSYNEQFF.